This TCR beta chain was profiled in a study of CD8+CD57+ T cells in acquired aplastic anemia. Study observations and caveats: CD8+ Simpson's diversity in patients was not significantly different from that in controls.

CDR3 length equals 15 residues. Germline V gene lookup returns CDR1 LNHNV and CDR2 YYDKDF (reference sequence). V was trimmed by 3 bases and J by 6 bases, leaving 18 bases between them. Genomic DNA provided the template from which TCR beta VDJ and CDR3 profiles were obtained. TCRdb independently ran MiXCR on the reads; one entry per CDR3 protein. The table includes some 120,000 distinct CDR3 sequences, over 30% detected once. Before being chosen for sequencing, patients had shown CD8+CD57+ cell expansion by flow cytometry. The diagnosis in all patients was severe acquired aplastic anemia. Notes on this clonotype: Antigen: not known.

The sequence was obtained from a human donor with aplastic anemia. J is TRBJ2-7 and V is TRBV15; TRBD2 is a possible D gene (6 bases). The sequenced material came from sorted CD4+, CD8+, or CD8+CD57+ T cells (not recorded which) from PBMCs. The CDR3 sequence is CATSRELGGNTEQYF. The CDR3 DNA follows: TGTGCCACCAGCAGGGAACTGGGGGGAAACACCGAGCAGTACTTC.